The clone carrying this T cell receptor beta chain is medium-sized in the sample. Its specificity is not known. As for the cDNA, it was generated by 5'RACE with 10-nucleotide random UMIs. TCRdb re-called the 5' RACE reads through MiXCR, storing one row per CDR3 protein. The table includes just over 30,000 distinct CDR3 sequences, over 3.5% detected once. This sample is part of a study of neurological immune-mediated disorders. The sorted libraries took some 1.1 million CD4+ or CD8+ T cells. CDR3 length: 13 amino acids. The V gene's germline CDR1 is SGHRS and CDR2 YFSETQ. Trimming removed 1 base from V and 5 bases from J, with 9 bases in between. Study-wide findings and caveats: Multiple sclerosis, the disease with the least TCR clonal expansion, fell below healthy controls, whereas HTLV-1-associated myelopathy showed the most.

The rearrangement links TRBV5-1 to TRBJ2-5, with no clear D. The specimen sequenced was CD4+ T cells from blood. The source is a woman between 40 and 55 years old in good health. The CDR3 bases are TGCGCCAGCAGCTTGTTGGTGTCGGAGACCCAGTACTTC. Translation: CASSLLVSETQYF.